One and the same sample provided the 29 T cell receptor beta chains below, sequenced in a study of T cell responses to AZD1222 COVID-19 vaccine. Sequencing was performed with immunoSEQ multiplex PCR; in TCRdb, only in-frame clones are kept and a portion is missing. The sample shows approximately 100,000 clones, approximately 90% of them seen only once. Sequenced here: peripheral blood, sampled on day 0 of AZD1222 vaccination. The receptors were gathered from an adult in good health.

The chain is built from TRBV2 and TRBJ2-3, with D possibly called TRBD1 or TRBD2 (5 bases each). V was shortened by 6 bases and J by 4 bases, with 14 bases between the two germline ends. This CDR3 region has 14 residues. Germline V CDR1 and CDR2: SNHLY, FYNNEI. The CDR3 DNA reads TGTGCCAGCAGCTACAGGTTGGGGGCAGATACGCAGTATTTT. It translates to CASSYRLGADTQYF.

The V call is TRBV7-2, the J call TRBJ1-1, with 9 bases aligning to TRBD1. V shed 0 bases and J 11 bases; nucleotides not matched to a gene: 4. CDR1 is SGHTA and CDR2 is FQGNSA in the germline V gene. The CDR3 spans 13 residues. CDR3 loop: CASSLAGTGQAFF. The CDR3 DNA reads TGTGCCAGCAGCTTAGCGGGGACAGGGCAGGCTTTCTTT.

The rearrangement uses TRBV7-2 and TRBJ2-5, with TRBD2 as a possible D gene (6 bases). This CDR3 spans 15 amino acids. Germline-derived CDR1 and CDR2 are SGHTA and FQGNSA. Between the trimmed V and J ends, which lost 1 base and 3 bases, there was a span of 12 bases. CDR3: CASSLGGEREETQYF. The CDR3 DNA reads as TGTGCCAGCAGCTTAGGGGGGGAAAGAGAAGAGACCCAGTACTTC.

In its sample, this clone was seen once. The rearrangement links TRBV4-3 to TRBJ1-6; TRBD1 matches at 7 bases. Per germline, CDR1 LGHNA and CDR2 YSLEER. The trim removed 0 bases at V and 6 bases at J, leaving 2 bases unmatched. This CDR3 has 15 amino acids. Written as DNA, the CDR3 is TGCGCCAGCAGCCAAGATCAGGGGGTTAATTCACCCCTCCACTTT. Its translation: CASSQDQGVNSPLHF.

CDR3 amino acids: CASSPPVVPEQYF. As DNA, the CDR3 is TGTGCCAGCTCACCACCGGTTGTCCCCGAGCAGTACTTC. V is TRBV18 and J is TRBJ2-7, with unresolved D. Trimming took 0 bases from V and 6 from J, leaving 9 bases between them. This CDR3 is built from 13 residues. Germline V gene sequence: CDR1 KGHSH, CDR2 LQKENI.

The CDR3 DNA reads as TGTGCCAGCAGTTTTGGGGGTACTAACTATGGCTACACCTTC. It specifies CASSFGGTNYGYTF. The chain joins TRBV27 to TRBJ1-2; maybe TRBD1 (5 bases). The V end lost 3 bases, the J end lost 0 bases, and 8 bases lay between the germline ends. CDR1 and CDR2 from the germline V gene are MNHEY and SMNVEV (reference sequence). The CDR3 is made up of 14 amino acids.

The rearrangement joins TRBV5-1 to TRBJ2-7; D is possibly TRBD2 (6 bases). Germline values: CDR1 SGHRS, CDR2 YFSETQ. CDR3 length equals 15 residues. Trimming took off 0 bases at V and 3 bases at J, with 13 bases between the two ends. The CDR3 region is CASSLGGTGVYEQYF. The CDR3 coding sequence is TGCGCCAGCAGCTTGGGAGGGACGGGGGTCTACGAGCAGTACTTC.

V usage is TRBV9 and J usage is TRBJ1-2; unclear D gene. The ends were cut back, 4 bases at V and 1 base at J, with 11 bases in the middle. The CDR3 spans 14 residues. The germline gives CDR1 SGDLS, CDR2 YYNGEE. For the CDR3, the DNA is TGTGCCAGCAGCATGCGCCTCGATAACTATGGCTACACCTTC. It is translated as CASSMRLDNYGYTF.

The chain combines TRBV11-2 with TRBJ1-3; D gene uncertain. Germline V gene sequence: CDR1 SGHAT, CDR2 FQNNGV. This CDR3 has 14 residues. Trimming removed 3 bases from V and 7 bases from J, with 13 bases in between. The CDR3 DNA is TGTGCCAGCAGCTTGGGGTCTTTAGGGAACACCATATATTTT. Amino acid sequence: CASSLGSLGNTIYF.

V and J are TRBV13 and TRBJ2-3, with 12 bases fitting TRBD2. Germline assignment: CDR1 PRHDT and CDR2 FYEKMQ (reference sequence). The CDR3 has 21 amino acids. The junction had 23 bases not matched to a gene; V was cut back by 7 bases and J by 3 bases. CDR3 nucleotides: TGTGCCAGCACCCCAAGGGGTTGGCTAGCGGGGGGGCATGAGGCGACAGATACGCAGTATTTT. This gives the protein CASTPRGWLAGGHEATDTQYF.

The rearrangement joins TRBV5-4 to TRBJ1-5; possible D gene TRBD1, 5 bases. This CDR3 contains 15 residues. Germline CDR1 SGHNT, CDR2 YYREEE (reference sequence). V lost 0 bases, J lost 2 bases, and 9 bases lay in between. The CDR3 spells CASSLGSGGNQPQHF. CDR3 bases: TGTGCCAGCAGCTTGGGGTCGGGGGGCAATCAGCCCCAGCATTTT.

The V gene is TRBV6-5, the J gene TRBJ1-2; D ambiguous. The CDR3 has 14 residues. CDR1 is MNHEY, CDR2 SVGAGI, per germline. The V end was cut by 2 bases, the J end by 4 bases, with 11 bases between. CDR3 region: CASSYAGSGYGYTF. The CDR3 DNA follows: TGTGCCAGCAGTTACGCGGGGTCCGGCTATGGCTACACCTTC.

DNA of the CDR3: TGTGCCAGCAGCCCAGGAAGGGACAGGGTCTACGAGCAGTACTTC. It specifies CASSPGRDRVYEQYF. This chain uses TRBV7-2 with TRBJ2-7; 9 positions agree with TRBD1. The CDR3 totals 15 residues. V shed 5 bases, J shed 3 bases, and the junction held 8 bases outside the gene matches. Germline CDR1 SGHTA, CDR2 FQGNSA.

The rearrangement uses TRBV4-3 and TRBJ2-1; 7 nucleotides agree with TRBD1. Germline lookup yields CDR1 LGHNA and CDR2 YSLEER. This CDR3 has 11 residues. V was clipped by 6 bases and J by 13 bases; unmatched bases: 6. This CDR3 reads CASSQDRLQFF. The DNA of the CDR3 is TGCGCCAGCAGTCAGGACAGGCTACAGTTCTTC.

This chain links TRBV11-3 with TRBJ1-1; D uncertain. Trimming pared 1 base from V and 1 base from J, leaving 10 bases between. The germline CDR1 and CDR2 sequences are SGHNT and YENEEA. This CDR3 region has 15 residues. As DNA, the CDR3 is TGTGCCAGCAGCTTAGCGCGGAGTCCGAACACTGAAGCTTTCTTT. This codes for CASSLARSPNTEAFF.

The chain combines TRBV28 with TRBJ2-4; unclear D gene. Per the germline V gene, CDR1 is MDHEN and CDR2 is SYDVKM. The V end was cut by 3 bases, the J end by 9 bases, with 9 bases between. This CDR3 spans 12 amino acids. The CDR3 loop is CASSFFGSIQYF. The CDR3 DNA follows: TGTGCCAGCAGTTTCTTTGGTAGCATTCAGTACTTC. The full variable domain, its missing parts supplied by reference TRBV28 and TRBJ2-4, is DVKVTQSSRYLVKRTGEKVFLECVQDMDHENMFWYRQDPGLGLRLIYFSYDVKMKEKGDIPEGYSVSREKKERFSLILESASTNQTSMYLCASSFFGSIQYFGAGTRLSVL.

This chain connects TRBV4-1 to TRBJ2-5; D may correspond to TRBD1 or TRBD2 (5 bases each). The V end was cut by 1 base, the J end by 5 bases, with 14 bases between. Germline loops: CDR1 MGHRA, CDR2 YSYEKL. CDR3 length: 15 amino acids. As DNA, the CDR3 is TGCGCCAGCAGCCAAGCGGGGCTAGCTCTCGAGACCCAGTACTTC. It specifies CASSQAGLALETQYF.

V is TRBV5-5 and J is TRBJ1-6; D gene ambiguous. Per germline, CDR1 SGHKS and CDR2 YYEKEE (reference sequence). The CDR3 loop spans 17 amino acids. Trimming removed 1 base from V and 0 bases from J, with 11 bases in between. CDR3 coding DNA: TGTGCCAGCAGCTTGAGTCATCCCAGCTCCTATAATTCACCCCTCCACTTT. Encoded protein: CASSLSHPSSYNSPLHF.

This clone turned up a few times. The chain combines TRBV10-3 with TRBJ2-5, with D unclear. V shed 2 bases and J shed 5 bases, with 12 bases lying between them. The CDR3 length is 14 residues. The V gene's germline CDR1 is ENHRY and CDR2 SYGVKD. The CDR3 nucleotides read TGTGCCATCAGTGAGGGCAGCCAGAGGGAGACCCAGTACTTC. The encoded protein is CAISEGSQRETQYF.

This clone was counted a single time. The gene calls are TRBV7-2 and TRBJ1-4, with D maybe TRBD1 (5 bases). The V gene's germline CDR1 is SGHTA and CDR2 FQGNSA. The germline V and J ends were trimmed by 4 bases and 7 bases, with 22 bases remaining between them. This CDR3 has 17 residues. The CDR3 loop reads CASSSNTFQGLREKLFF. The CDR3 region has the DNA TGTGCCAGCAGCTCTAACACCTTTCAGGGTTTACGTGAAAAACTGTTTTTT.

The rearrangement joins TRBV6-5 to TRBJ1-3; tentatively, D is TRBD1 (5 bases). CDR1 and CDR2 (germline): MNHEY, SVGAGI. This CDR3 has 15 amino acids. The germline V and J ends were trimmed by 6 bases and 0 bases, with 12 bases remaining between them. The CDR3: CASSLTDSSGNTIYF. The DNA of the CDR3 is TGTGCCAGCAGCCTTACCGACAGCTCTGGAAACACCATATATTTT.

The chain is built from TRBV5-6 and TRBJ1-2; D uncertain. Germline lookup yields CDR1 SGHDT and CDR2 YYEEEE. Trimming took off 4 bases at V and 7 bases at J, with 14 bases between the two ends. This CDR3 contains 13 residues. The CDR3 sequence: CASSPTLGSGYTF. Here the CDR3 DNA reads TGTGCCAGCAGCCCGACCCTGGGGTCTGGCTACACCTTC. The full variable domain, completed using reference TRBV5-6 and TRBJ1-2, is DAGVTQSPTHLIKTRGQQVTLRCSPKSGHDTVSWYQQALGQGPQFIFQYYEEEERQRGNFPDRFSGHQFPNYSSELNVNALLLGDSALYLCASSPTLGSGYTFGSGTRLTVV.

The J gene is TRBJ1-2, the V gene TRBV29-1; maybe TRBD1 (5 bases). The CDR3 spans 13 residues. Trimming removed 4 bases at V and 2 bases at J, with 11 bases between. CDR1 is SQVTM and CDR2 is ANQGSEA in the germline V gene. The CDR3: CSVAPQGNYGYTF. The CDR3 DNA reads as TGCAGCGTTGCTCCTCAGGGAAACTATGGCTACACCTTC.

The rearrangement uses TRBV15 and TRBJ1-2, with TRBD1 identical over 7 bases. This CDR3 comprises 14 residues. In germline, CDR1 is LNHNV, CDR2 YYDKDF (reference sequence). The ends lost 0 bases at V and 4 bases at J; junction bases unmatched: 2. The CDR3 DNA reads TGTGCCACCAGCAGAGATCCAGGGGGCTATGGCTACACCTTC. Translation: CATSRDPGGYGYTF.

About this clone: Germline and junction disagree at one end, which may indicate a read error. The chain has TRBV18 and TRBJ1-1; D is perhaps TRBD1 (6 bases). Germline V gene lookup returns CDR1 KGHSH and CDR2 LQKENI. This CDR3 contains 14 residues. CDR3 in DNA: TGTGCCAGCTCGCCACAGGGAATGGGGACTGAAGCTTTCTTT. It encodes CASSPQGMGTEAFF.

The rearrangement links TRBV5-1 to TRBJ2-7; the match to TRBD1 covers 9 bases. This CDR3 has 14 amino acids. V lost 4 bases to trimming and J lost 2 bases; unmatched junction nucleotides: 4. CDR1 SGHRS and CDR2 YFSETQ come from the germline V gene. CDR3 sequence: CASSRTGDPYEQYF. Written as DNA, the CDR3 is TGCGCCAGCAGCCGGACAGGGGACCCCTACGAGCAGTACTTC.

The chain has TRBV12-3 or TRBV12-4 and TRBJ2-7; perhaps TRBD1 as D (6 bases). The CDR3 length is 13 residues. Trimming pared 2 bases from V and 7 bases from J, leaving 12 bases between. CDR3 bases: TGTGCCAGCAGTTTATGGGGGCCTGTTGAGCAGTACTTC. It translates to CASSLWGPVEQYF.

The chain uses TRBV7-8 and TRBJ2-1; 8 bases map to TRBD1. The CDR3 covers 15 residues. Germline lookup yields CDR1 SGHVS and CDR2 FQNEAQ. J gave up 1 base and V 5 bases, and 4 bases lay outside the gene matches. The CDR3 DNA follows: TGTGCCAGCAGCCCCCGACAGGGGTCCTACAATGAGCAGTTCTTC. This translates into CASSPRQGSYNEQFF.

The rearrangement joins TRBV18 to TRBJ2-7; no definite D call. The germline V gene encodes CDR1 KGHSH and CDR2 LQKENI. V was shortened by 5 bases and J by 7 bases, with 12 bases between the two germline ends. CDR3 size: 12 residues. As DNA, the CDR3 is TGTGCCAGCTCATCCTCCCGAGGTGAGCAGTACTTC. Protein: CASSSSRGEQYF.